The 20 T cell receptor beta chains below all came from one sample that was sequenced in a study of blood T cells in healthy people across ages. It was with a sample-barcoded 5' primer and a J-beta primer mix that a second PCR of roughly 6 to 12 cycles was run. From the 5' RACE reads, TCRdb called clonotypes with MiXCR, one entry per CDR3 protein. The sample includes 750,000 to 1,000,000 distinct CDR3 sequences, almost 30% of them seen just once. The sample was also reused in another study, on T cells of mothers and their children.

Sequencing input: blood. The source of these receptors is a woman aged 40 to 49 in good health.

This clonotype was counted a single time. The chain couples TRBV5-1 to TRBJ1-5; 10 bases are shared with TRBD1. Germline CDR1 and CDR2: SGHRS and YFSETQ. CDR3 size: 15 residues. V shed 4 bases, J shed 5 bases, and the junction held 6 bases outside the gene matches. CDR3 in amino acids: CASSLSGQGYQPQHF. Written as DNA, the CDR3 is TGCGCCAGCAGCCTGTCGGGACAGGGGTATCAGCCCCAGCATTTT.

The gene calls are TRBV6-6 and TRBJ1-2; D perhaps matches TRBD1 (6 bases). Germline-derived CDR1 and CDR2 are MNHNY and SVGAGI (reference sequence). This CDR3 is built from 17 residues. Trimming took off 10 bases at V and 1 base at J, with 25 bases between the two ends. CDR3 sequence: CATEFRDTLPNNYGYTF. Here the CDR3 DNA reads TGTGCCACTGAATTCCGGGACACTCTACCCAATAACTATGGCTACACCTTC.

The gene calls are TRBV3-1 and TRBJ1-2; D is undetermined. V dropped 1 base and J dropped 2 bases, with 11 bases sitting between them. The CDR3 loop spans 15 amino acids. Germline CDR1 is LGHDT and CDR2 is YNNKEL (reference sequence). CDR3 nucleotide sequence: TGTGCCAGCAGCCAAGGTGTCAAGGCCAACTATGGCTACACCTTC. Amino acids: CASSQGVKANYGYTF.

This clonotype was seen many times. V usage is TRBV9 and J usage is TRBJ2-1; no reliable D call. This CDR3 has 13 residues. CDR1 is SGDLS and CDR2 is YYNGEE in the germline V gene. V lost 3 bases to trimming and J lost 5 bases, with 9 bases between them. The CDR3 here is CASSGTGDNEQFF. The CDR3 bases are TGTGCCAGCAGCGGGACCGGAGACAATGAGCAGTTCTTC.

V is TRBV7-2 and J is TRBJ1-1, with D possibly matching TRBD1 (5 bases). This CDR3 region has 13 residues. Germline V CDR1 and CDR2: SGHTA, FQGNSA. Trimming removed 3 bases from V and 11 bases from J, with 16 bases in between. The CDR3 DNA is TGTGCCAGCAGCTTCGGGGACCGGGCCAGGGCTTTCTTT. Translating gives CASSFGDRARAFF. Variable domain in full (rest from reference TRBV7-2 and TRBJ1-1): GAGVSQSPSNKVTEKGKDVELRCDPISGHTALYWYRQSLGQGLEFLIYFQGNSAPDKSGLPSDRFSAERTGGSVSTLTIQRTQQEDSAVYLCASSFGDRARAFFGQGTRLTVV.

The V call is TRBV3-1, the J call TRBJ2-1; D possibly corresponds to TRBD2 (6 bases). The V end was cut by 6 bases, the J end by 8 bases, with 14 bases between. The CDR3 loop spans 13 amino acids. Per the germline V gene, CDR1 is LGHDT and CDR2 is YNNKEL (reference sequence). The CDR3 nucleotides are TGTGCCAGCAGTCAGCGGGCCTGGGATGAGCAGTTCTTC. Translating gives CASSQRAWDEQFF.

As regards this clonotype: A much larger clone differs from this one at a single base, so this may be a read error. The DNA is left out, because the CDR3 cannot be placed on it with certainty; the CDR3 is given as TCRdb lists it. The V call is TRBV5-1, the J call TRBJ2-5; the tabulated D call, TRBD1, remains unverified against the DNA. In germline, CDR1 is SGHRS, CDR2 YFSETQ. Counting both end residues, the CDR3 totals 14 amino acids. CDR3: CASSWGTGAYEQDF.

This clonotype was observed a few times. One base away lies a much larger clone, so this may be a sequencing read error. The chain has TRBV6-4 and TRBJ1-2; D is perhaps TRBD1 (5 bases). The CDR3 is made up of 12 amino acids. Looked up from germline, CDR1 is MRHNA and CDR2 is SNTAGT. The CDR3, as DNA: TGTGCCAACAGTGACTCGAGGGGTGCCTACACCTTC. This encodes CANSDSRGAYTF.

Many counts were recorded for this clonotype. The CDR3 loop reads CASSQDKDPRAYGYTF. The CDR3 coding sequence is TGCGCCAGCAGCCAAGATAAGGACCCTCGGGCATATGGCTACACCTTC. The V and J genes are TRBV4-3 and TRBJ1-2; unclear D gene. The CDR3 totals 16 residues. With 0 bases removed from V and 5 bases from J, the gap between germline ends came to 16 bases. Germline values: CDR1 LGHNA, CDR2 YSLEER.

A few counts support this clonotype. The CDR3: CASSNQGATEAFF. CDR3 coding DNA: TGTGCCAGCAGCAACCAAGGCGCGACTGAAGCTTTCTTT. V usage is TRBV6-6 and J usage is TRBJ1-1; D gene unclear. Germline V gene data show CDR1 as MNHNY and CDR2 as SVGAGI (reference sequence). The V end lost 6 bases, the J end lost 5 bases, and 13 bases lay between the germline ends. The CDR3 is 13 residues long.

This sequence joins TRBV29-1 and TRBJ1-1; a weak D match, TRBD1 (6 bases). Germline V gene sequence: CDR1 SQVTM, CDR2 ANQGSEA. CDR3 length equals 12 residues. Trimming left V 7 bases short and J 1 base short, with 10 bases between. CDR3 in DNA: TGCAGCGCCACGACAGGGAACACTGAAGCTTTCTTT. Its protein is CSATTGNTEAFF. Supplemented by reference TRBV29-1 and TRBJ1-1, the full variable domain reads SAVISQKPSRDICQRGTSLTIQCQVDSQVTMMFWYRQQPGQSLTLIATANQGSEATYESGFVIDKFPISRPNLTFSTLTVSNMSPEDSSIYLCSATTGNTEAFFGQGTRLTVV.

This chain links TRBV19 with TRBJ1-6; a weak D match, TRBD1 (5 bases). V was cut by 5 bases and J by 8 bases, with 13 bases left in between. CDR1 and CDR2 from the germline V gene are LNHDA and SQIVND (reference sequence). This CDR3 has 14 amino acids. CDR3 nucleotide sequence: TGTGCCAGTAGTTTCGGGACCGATTATTCACCCCTCCACTTT. Translated: CASSFGTDYSPLHF. Complete variable domain (other parts from reference TRBV19 and TRBJ1-6): DGGITQSPKYLFRKEGQNVTLSCEQNLNHDAMYWYRQDPGQGLRLIYYSQIVNDFQKGDIAEGYSVSREKKESFPLTVTSAQKNPTAFYLCASSFGTDYSPLHFGNGTRLTVT.

This clonotype was counted many times. This chain uses TRBV7-9 with TRBJ2-7, with 7 positions matching TRBD1. Germline CDR1 and CDR2: SEHNR and FQNEAQ (reference sequence). There are 17 residues in the CDR3. The J segment lost 1 base and the V segment lost 0 bases, leaving 9 bases of the junction unmatched. CDR3 region: CASSLASTGTESYEQYF. CDR3 in DNA: TGTGCCAGCAGCTTAGCATCCACCGGGACAGAGTCCTACGAGCAGTACTTC.

This clonotype was detected many times. The V and J genes are TRBV7-2 and TRBJ2-5, with 13 bases fitting TRBD2. The CDR3 runs 16 residues. Germline V gene data show CDR1 as SGHTA and CDR2 as FQGNSA. The junction had 6 bases not matched to a gene; V was cut back by 5 bases and J by 3 bases. DNA of the CDR3: TGTGCCAGCAGCCTGACTAGCGGGGGGCTAAAAGAGACCCAGTACTTC. Translation gives CASSLTSGGLKETQYF.

The chain joins TRBV20-1 to TRBJ1-5; TRBD1 matches 7 bases. CDR3 size: 14 residues. Germline V gives CDR1 DFQATT, CDR2 SNEGSKA (reference sequence). The junction had 3 bases not matched to a gene; V was cut back by 1 base and J by 3 bases. The CDR3 DNA follows: TGCAGTGCTAGAGTTCAGGGGGACAATCAGCCCCAGCATTTT. Translating gives CSARVQGDNQPQHF.

The rearrangement uses TRBV5-5 and TRBJ2-1, with 7 bases fitting TRBD1. This CDR3 comprises 20 residues. V lost 3 bases, J lost 1 base, and 19 bases stayed unmatched. Per germline, CDR1 SGHKS and CDR2 YYEKEE (reference sequence). The CDR3 here is CASSWTPRGRRKSSYNEQFF. The CDR3 coding sequence is TGTGCCAGCAGCTGGACGCCGAGGGGGCGACGAAAATCGTCCTACAATGAGCAGTTCTTC.

This clonotype came up a few times. The rearrangement joins TRBV7-8 to TRBJ2-2; maybe TRBD2 (5 bases). The CDR3 contains 13 residues. The germline gives CDR1 SGHVS, CDR2 FQNEAQ. V was pared by 4 bases and J by 6 bases, with 9 bases between. The CDR3 coding sequence is TGTGCCAGCAGCTCGAGGGTGCCCGGGGAGCTGTTTTTT. Its translation is CASSSRVPGELFF. The complete variable domain, with remaining parts taken from reference TRBV7-8 and TRBJ2-2, reads GAGVSQSPRYKVAKRGQDVALRCDPISGHVSLFWYQQALGQGPEFLTYFQNEAQLDKSGLPSDRFFAERPEGSVSTLKIQRTQQEDSAVYLCASSSRVPGELFFGEGSRLTVL.

This chain connects TRBV5-1 to TRBJ1-2; TRBD1 agrees at 10 bases. The ends lost 1 base at V and 4 bases at J; junction bases unmatched: 4. From germline, CDR1 is SGHRS and CDR2 YFSETQ. The CDR3 covers 15 residues. Here the CDR3 DNA reads TGCGCCAGCAGCTTGAAGACAGGGGGCTTCTATGGCTACACCTTC. Amino acid sequence: CASSLKTGGFYGYTF.

J is TRBJ1-2 and V is TRBV27; the match to TRBD1 covers 7 bases. With V trimmed by 4 bases and J by 3 bases, 5 bases remained unmatched. The CDR3 extends over 14 amino acids. CDR1 and CDR2 (germline): MNHEY, SMNVEV (reference sequence). The chain's CDR3 is CASSSWTGDYGYTF. Here the CDR3 DNA reads TGTGCCAGCAGTTCGTGGACAGGCGACTATGGCTACACCTTC.

Comment on this clonotype: It may be a read error: a sequence one base away is much more abundant. The chain couples TRBV9 to TRBJ2-1; 12 positions agree with TRBD1. The ends lost 3 bases at V and 5 bases at J; junction bases unmatched: 3. This CDR3 is 15 amino acids long. In germline, CDR1 is SGDLS, CDR2 YYNGEE. The CDR3 protein is CASSAGQGADNEQFF. CDR3 sequence (DNA): TGTGCCAGCAGCGCGGGACAGGGGGCGGACAATGAGCAGTTCTTC.